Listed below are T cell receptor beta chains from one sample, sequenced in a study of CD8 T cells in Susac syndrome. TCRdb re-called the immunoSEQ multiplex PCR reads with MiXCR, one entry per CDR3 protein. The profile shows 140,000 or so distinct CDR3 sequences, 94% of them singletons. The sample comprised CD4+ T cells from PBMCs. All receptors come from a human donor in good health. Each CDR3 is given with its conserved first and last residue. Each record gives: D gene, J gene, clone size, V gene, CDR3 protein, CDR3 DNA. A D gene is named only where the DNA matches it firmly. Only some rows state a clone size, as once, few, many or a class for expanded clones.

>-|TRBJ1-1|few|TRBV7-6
CASSVDSYTEAFF
TGTGCCAGCAGCGTCGACAGTTACACTGAAGCTTTCTTT
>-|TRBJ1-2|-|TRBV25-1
CASSEAGANYGYTF
TGTGCCAGCAGTGAAGCAGGGGCTAACTATGGCTACACCTTC
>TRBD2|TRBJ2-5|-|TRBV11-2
CASSSGRRGVRETQYF
TGTGCCAGCAGCTCCGGCCGGCGGGGGGTACGAGAGACCCAGTACTTC
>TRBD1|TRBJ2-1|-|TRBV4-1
CASSQAGTASYNEQFF
TGCGCCAGCAGCCAAGCCGGGACAGCCTCCTACAATGAGCAGTTCTTC
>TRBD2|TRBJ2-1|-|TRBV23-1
CASSHRKRDLSYNEQFF
TGCGCCAGCAGTCACCGGAAGCGGGACCTGTCCTACAATGAGCAGTTCTTC
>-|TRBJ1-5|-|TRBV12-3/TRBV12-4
CASSLRQLNQPQHF
TGTGCCAGCAGTTTACGGCAGCTCAATCAGCCCCAGCATTTT
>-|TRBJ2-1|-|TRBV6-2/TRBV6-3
CASRPHRVDEQFF
TGTGCCAGCAGACCCCACAGGGTTGATGAGCAGTTCTTC
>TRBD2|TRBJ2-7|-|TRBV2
CASSEDEPGGYEQYF
TGTGCCAGCAGTGAGGACGAACCGGGGGGCTACGAGCAGTACTTC
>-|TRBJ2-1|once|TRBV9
CASSVRDWGSDEQFF
TGTGCCAGCAGCGTTCGAGACTGGGGTTCGGATGAGCAGTTCTTC
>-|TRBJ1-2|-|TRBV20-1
CSARATGYPDYGYTF
TGCAGTGCTAGGGCCACAGGGTACCCTGACTATGGCTACACCTTC
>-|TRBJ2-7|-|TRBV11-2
CASSSSLGLSYEQYF
TGTGCCAGCAGCTCATCCTTGGGACTGAGCTACGAGCAGTACTTC
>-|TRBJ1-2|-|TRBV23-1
CASNPRPGHSFYGYTF
TGCGCCAGCAATCCCCGGCCGGGACACAGCTTCTATGGCTACACCTTC
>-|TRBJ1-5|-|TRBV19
CASTNPVAGTEQPQHF
TGTGCCAGTACCAACCCGGTAGCAGGGACGGAACAGCCCCAGCATTTT
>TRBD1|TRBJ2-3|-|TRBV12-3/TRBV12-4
CASSTLGQGPTDTQYF
TGTGCCAGCAGTACACTCGGACAGGGTCCGACAGATACGCAGTATTTT
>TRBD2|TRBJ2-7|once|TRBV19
CASRISGRGTYEQYF
TGTGCCAGTAGGATTAGCGGGAGAGGGACCTACGAGCAGTACTTC
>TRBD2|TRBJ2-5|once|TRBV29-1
CSAGLAGGETQYF
TGCAGCGCGGGACTAGCGGGAGGCGAGACCCAGTACTTC
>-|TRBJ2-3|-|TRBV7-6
CASSVVSDTQYF
TGTGCCAGCAGCGTTGTGTCAGATACGCAGTATTTT
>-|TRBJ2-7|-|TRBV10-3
CAISEKGLTGYEQYF
TGTGCCATCAGTGAGAAGGGGTTAACAGGGTACGAGCAGTACTTC
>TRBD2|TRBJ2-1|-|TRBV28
CASSGGSSYNEQFF
TGTGCCAGCAGCGGCGGGAGCTCCTACAATGAGCAGTTCTTC
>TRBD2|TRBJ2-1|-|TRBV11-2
CASSPPLRGASGRNEQFF
TGTGCCAGCAGCCCGCCTCTCCGTGGGGCTAGCGGGAGGAATGAGCAGTTCTTC
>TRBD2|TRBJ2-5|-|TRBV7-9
CASSVWTSVFQETQYF
TGTGCCAGCAGCGTGTGGACTAGCGTATTCCAAGAGACCCAGTACTTC
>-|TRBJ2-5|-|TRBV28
CASTEGRQETQYF
TGTGCCAGCACTGAGGGGCGTCAAGAGACCCAGTACTTC
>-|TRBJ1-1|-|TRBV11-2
CASSLGIGLPEAFF
TGTGCCAGCAGCTTAGGAATAGGATTACCTGAAGCTTTCTTT
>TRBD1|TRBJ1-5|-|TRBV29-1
CSVRTGGSHQPQHF
TGCAGCGTACGGACAGGGGGTTCCCATCAGCCCCAGCATTTT
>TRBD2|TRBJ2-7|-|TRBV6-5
CASSLLSLAGGGEQYF
TGTGCCAGCAGTCTACTGTCTCTAGCGGGAGGTGGCGAGCAGTACTTC
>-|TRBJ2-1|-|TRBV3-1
CASSHYTSNEQFF
TGTGCCAGCAGCCACTATACTAGCAATGAGCAGTTCTTC
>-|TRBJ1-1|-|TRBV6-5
CASSWDEGTEAFF
TGTGCCAGCAGTTGGGACGAGGGCACTGAAGCTTTCTTT
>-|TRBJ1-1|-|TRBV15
CATSGGVPKPEAFF
TGTGCCACCAGCGGAGGGGTACCTAAGCCTGAAGCTTTCTTT
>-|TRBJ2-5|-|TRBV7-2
CASRISGSRETQYF
TGTGCCAGCAGGATTTCGGGATCTCGGGAGACCCAGTACTTC
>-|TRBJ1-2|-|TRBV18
CASSPLGTDLYGYTF
TGTGCCAGCTCACCACTCGGGACGGACCTCTATGGCTACACCTTC
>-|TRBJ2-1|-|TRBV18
CASSPPLSFSYNEQFF
TGTGCCAGCTCACCACCGCTCAGCTTCTCCTACAATGAGCAGTTCTTC
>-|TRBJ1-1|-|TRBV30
CAWLKRGGNTEAFF
TGTGCCTGGTTAAAAAGAGGGGGTAACACTGAAGCTTTCTTT
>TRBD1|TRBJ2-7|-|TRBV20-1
CSARDRAYEQYF
TGCAGTGCTAGGGACAGGGCCTACGAGCAGTACTTC
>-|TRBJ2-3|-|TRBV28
CASIPSGSTDTQYF
TGTGCCAGCATCCCAAGCGGTAGCACAGATACGCAGTATTTT
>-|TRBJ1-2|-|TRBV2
CASRRTVSPNYGYTF
TGTGCCAGCAGACGGACAGTTAGTCCTAACTATGGCTACACCTTC
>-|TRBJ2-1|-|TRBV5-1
CASSFLQGSDEQFF
TGCGCCAGCAGCTTTTTACAGGGCAGCGATGAGCAGTTCTTC
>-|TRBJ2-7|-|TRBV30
CAWSGGRGYEQYF
TGTGCCTGGAGTGGGGGCAGGGGATACGAGCAGTACTTC
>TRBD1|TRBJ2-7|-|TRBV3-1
CASSPDRGLGEQYF
TGTGCCAGCAGCCCCGACAGGGGGCTTGGCGAGCAGTACTTC
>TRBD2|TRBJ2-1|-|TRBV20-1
CSAGAGTYNEQFF
TGCAGTGCCGGAGCGGGAACCTACAATGAGCAGTTCTTC
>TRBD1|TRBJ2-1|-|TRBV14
CASSQRRQGLSSYNEQFF
TGTGCCAGCAGCCAACGGAGACAGGGTCTGAGCTCCTACAATGAGCAGTTCTTC
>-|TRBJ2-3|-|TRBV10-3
CAISVAPSFTDTQYF
TGTGCCATCAGTGTAGCGCCTTCGTTCACAGATACGCAGTATTTT
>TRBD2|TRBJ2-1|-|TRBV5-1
CASSFRTSGSNEQFF
TGCGCCAGCAGCTTTAGAACTAGCGGGAGCAATGAGCAGTTCTTC
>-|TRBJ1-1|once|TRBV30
CAWSPLQFEAFF
TGTGCCTGGAGTCCCCTACAGTTTGAAGCTTTCTTT
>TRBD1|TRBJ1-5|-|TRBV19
CASSFGDRGYSNQPQHF
TGTGCCAGTAGTTTTGGGGACAGGGGGTATAGCAATCAGCCCCAGCATTTT
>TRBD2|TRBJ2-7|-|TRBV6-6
CASSIWTSGRSYEQYF
TGTGCCAGCAGCATCTGGACTAGCGGGAGGTCGTACGAGCAGTACTTC
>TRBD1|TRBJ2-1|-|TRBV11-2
CASSLVNRGLYNEQFF
TGTGCCAGCAGCTTAGTTAACAGGGGCCTCTACAATGAGCAGTTCTTC
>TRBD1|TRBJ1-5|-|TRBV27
CASSGTGTGVFGNQPQHF
TGTGCCAGCAGTGGCACCGGGACAGGGGTGTTCGGCAATCAGCCCCAGCATTTT
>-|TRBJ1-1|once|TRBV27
CASSLTDRTEAFF
TGTGCCAGCAGTTTGACAGACCGCACTGAAGCTTTCTTT
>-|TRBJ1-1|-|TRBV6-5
CASSYSRFGTEAFF
TGTGCCAGCAGTTACTCGAGGTTCGGCACTGAAGCTTTCTTT
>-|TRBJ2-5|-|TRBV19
CASSSGEETQYF
TGTGCCAGTAGTAGTGGTGAAGAGACCCAGTACTTC
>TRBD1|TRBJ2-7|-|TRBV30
CAWNTGGFRNYEQYF
TGTGCCTGGAATACAGGGGGCTTCCGGAACTACGAGCAGTACTTC
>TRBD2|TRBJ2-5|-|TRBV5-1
CASSLLTSGRVETQYF
TGCGCCAGCAGCCTCCTGACTAGCGGGAGGGTTGAGACCCAGTACTTC
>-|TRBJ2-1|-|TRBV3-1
CASTHWGLNSYNEQFF
TGTGCCAGCACCCACTGGGGGCTTAACTCCTACAATGAGCAGTTCTTC
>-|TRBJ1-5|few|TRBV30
CAWSVSGDQPQHF
TGTGCCTGGAGTGTGAGTGGGGATCAGCCCCAGCATTTT
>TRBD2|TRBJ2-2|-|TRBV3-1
CASSPWLAGYTGELFF
TGTGCCAGCAGCCCGTGGCTAGCGGGCTACACCGGGGAGCTGTTTTTT
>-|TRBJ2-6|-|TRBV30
CACESGLSGANVLTF
TGTGCCTGCGAATCGGGCCTCTCTGGGGCCAACGTCCTGACTTTC
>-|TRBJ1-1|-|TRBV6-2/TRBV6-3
CASSRFGVNEAFF
TGTGCCAGCAGCCGCTTTGGGGTCAATGAAGCTTTCTTT
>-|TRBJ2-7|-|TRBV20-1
CSARPGAGGSYEQYF
TGCAGTGCTAGACCCGGGGCAGGGGGGTCCTACGAGCAGTACTTC
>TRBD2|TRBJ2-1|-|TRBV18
CASSQLAGLSYNEQFF
TGTGCCAGCTCACAGTTAGCGGGACTCTCCTACAATGAGCAGTTCTTC